This TCR beta chain appears in the sequencing data of a study of T cell responses to AZD1222 COVID-19 vaccine. Study-wide results and limits: In all cases, repertoires were sampled only after the peak T cell response.

This CDR3 contains 15 residues. Germline trimming cut 5 bases from V and 5 bases from J; bases unmatched to any gene: 9. In germline, CDR1 is LNHDA, CDR2 SQIVND (reference sequence). The assay was immunoSEQ multiplex PCR, and TCRdb's table has in-frame clones only and misses some. This sample yields 90,000 to 100,000 clones, of which 84% are seen a single time; 11% to 15% belongs to the top ten. This clone was seen ten or more times. No antigen is known for it. This sample comprised peripheral blood, obtained 28 days after the second AZD1222 dose. The chain has TRBV19 and TRBJ1-1; 9 bases are a match to TRBD1. This sequence was found in an adult who received the AZD1222 COVID-19 vaccine. In nucleotides, the CDR3 is TGTGCCAGTAGTCATCACGGGACAGGGAGGACTGAAGCTTTCTTT. It translates to CASSHHGTGRTEAFF.